The 32 T cell receptor beta chains given below trace back to one sample, sequenced in a study of patients and donors after allogeneic stem cell transplantation. TCRdb used MiXCR to reprocess the RT-PCR reads, holding one entry per CDR3 protein. The data hold some 200,000 distinct CDR3 sequences, with more than 35% observed a single time. Sequencing was performed on blood, either unsorted or a sorted T cell fraction (not recorded which). These receptors originate from a human donor who was either an allogeneic HSCT recipient or a stem cell or donor lymphocyte infusion donor (not recorded which). It is not recorded whose cells these are; they may come from a transplant donor.

This chain joins TRBV27 and TRBJ2-7; 7 nucleotides align to TRBD2. The CDR3 contains 16 residues. Per germline, CDR1 MNHEY and CDR2 SMNVEV (reference sequence). V lost 2 bases to trimming and J lost 3 bases; unmatched junction nucleotides: 10. CDR3 bases: TGTGCCAGCAGTTTACCCCCTGGCGGGAGAAACTACGAGCAGTACTTC. This encodes CASSLPPGGRNYEQYF.

This clonotype has only a few counts. Here the CDR3 reads CASSALTGSGSPLHF. CDR3 DNA sequence: TGTGCCAGCAGTGCCTTGACAGGGTCGGGTTCACCCCTCCACTTT. V is TRBV28 and J is TRBJ1-6, with 7 bases aligning to TRBD1. The V gene end was trimmed by 5 bases and the J gene end by 9 bases; junction bases not matched to a gene: 10. CDR1 and CDR2 (germline): MDHEN, SYDVKM. CDR3 length equals 15 residues.

The chain employs TRBV10-3 and TRBJ1-6; D is unclear. CDR3 length equals 13 residues. Germline V gives CDR1 ENHRY, CDR2 SYGVKD. The germline V and J ends were trimmed by 7 bases and 4 bases, with 8 bases remaining between them. CDR3 loop: CAITQAYNSPLHF. The CDR3 nucleotides read TGTGCCATCACCCAGGCGTATAATTCACCCCTCCACTTT.

The V gene is TRBV9, the J gene TRBJ2-7; D is possibly TRBD2 (6 bases). The CDR3 has 15 residues. Trimming took off 3 bases at V and 2 bases at J, with 15 bases between the two ends. From germline, CDR1 is SGDLS and CDR2 YYNGEE. For the CDR3, the DNA is TGTGCCAGCAGCGCATCTCCGGAGGGCCCCTACGAGCAGTACTTC. Its protein product is CASSASPEGPYEQYF.

The chain employs TRBV3-1 and TRBJ2-3; 10 positions agree with TRBD2. CDR3 length equals 17 residues. J was trimmed by 0 bases and V by 4 bases; bases with no gene match: 7. Germline V CDR1 and CDR2: LGHDT, YNNKEL (reference sequence). This CDR3 reads CASSPWTSGVSTDTQYF. In nucleotides, the CDR3 is TGTGCCAGCAGCCCGTGGACTAGCGGAGTAAGCACAGATACGCAGTATTTT.

The chain recombines TRBV28 with TRBJ2-1; D possibly uses TRBD1 or TRBD2 (6 bases each). The CDR3 totals 12 residues. The V and J ends lost 3 bases and 10 bases respectively, with 10 bases between them. CDR1 and CDR2 from the germline V gene are MDHEN and SYDVKM. The DNA of the CDR3 is TGTGCCAGCAGTTTCGGGGGCTGGGAGCAGTTCTTC. Translated: CASSFGGWEQFF.

V is TRBV7-9 and J is TRBJ2-1; D not certain. Germline V gene data show CDR1 as SEHNR and CDR2 as FQNEAQ (reference sequence). V was trimmed by 1 base and J by 4 bases, leaving 11 bases between them. This CDR3 comprises 15 residues. This CDR3 is CASSLGRVEYNEQFF. The CDR3 DNA sequence: TGTGCCAGCAGCTTAGGCCGGGTCGAGTACAATGAGCAGTTCTTC.

This clonotype was counted between two and nine times. This chain uses TRBV4-3 with TRBJ1-2; no clear D gene. Germline CDR1 reads LGHNA; CDR2 reads YSLEER. The CDR3 consists of 14 residues. Trimming left V 0 bases short and J 2 bases short, with 7 bases between. The CDR3, as DNA: TGCGCCAGCAGCCAAGATCCGGTGAACTATGGCTACACCTTC. This encodes CASSQDPVNYGYTF.

This clonotype was recorded a few times. The chain uses TRBV20-1 and TRBJ2-1, with 8 bases that match TRBD1. CDR1 is DFQATT and CDR2 is SNEGSKA in the germline V gene (reference sequence). The V segment lost 4 bases and the J segment 10 bases; nucleotides outside the gene matches: 6. CDR3 length: 12 residues. The CDR3: CSATRGRREQFF. CDR3 in DNA: TGCAGTGCTACCAGGGGGCGTCGAGAGCAGTTCTTC.

This clonotype was counted only a few times. The CDR3 loop reads CASSGAASLQETQYF. CDR3 nucleotide sequence: TGCGCCAGCAGCGGAGCTGCGAGCCTCCAAGAGACCCAGTACTTC. The chain uses TRBV5-1 and TRBJ2-5, with D uncertain. The V gene lost 4 bases and the J gene lost 1 base, with 14 bases spanning the gap. Germline V gives CDR1 SGHRS, CDR2 YFSETQ. The length of the CDR3 is 15 residues.

The gene calls are TRBV5-1 and TRBJ2-4; D not certain. V was clipped by 2 bases and J by 5 bases, with 14 bases between them. Germline loops: CDR1 SGHRS, CDR2 YFSETQ. The CDR3 is 15 residues long. The CDR3 here is CASSLGTFMENIQYF. CDR3 coding DNA: TGCGCCAGCAGCTTAGGCACTTTTATGGAAAACATTCAGTACTTC.

The chain combines TRBV7-9 with TRBJ2-3; TRBD1 might be the D (6 bases). Germline V gene sequence: CDR1 SEHNR, CDR2 FQNEAQ (reference sequence). The CDR3 sequence is 14 residues long. V gave up 3 bases and J gave up 5 bases, with 12 bases separating them. Written as DNA, the CDR3 is TGTGCCAGCAGCTTTGGACAGTTGGTAGATACGCAGTATTTT. Amino acid sequence: CASSFGQLVDTQYF.

This sequence joins TRBV7-2 and TRBJ1-1; 7 bases match TRBD1. The CDR3 length is 12 residues. Trimming cost V 1 base and J 10 bases; bases outside gene matches: 3. Germline-derived CDR1 and CDR2 are SGHTA and FQGNSA. CDR3 bases: TGTGCCAGCAGCTTAGTTAGGGGGCTAGCTTTCTTT. Translating gives CASSLVRGLAFF. The full variable domain, completed using reference TRBV7-2 and TRBJ1-1, is GAGVSQSPSNKVTEKGKDVELRCDPISGHTALYWYRQSLGQGLEFLIYFQGNSAPDKSGLPSDRFSAERTGGSVSTLTIQRTQQEDSAVYLCASSLVRGLAFFGQGTRLTVV.

The chain couples TRBV14 to TRBJ2-2; no firm D call. Per the germline V gene, CDR1 is SGHDN and CDR2 is FVKESK. Trimming pared 6 bases from V and 1 base from J, leaving 6 bases between. The CDR3 has 13 amino acids. The CDR3 region has the DNA TGTGCCAGCAGACTCTTGAACACCGGGGAGCTGTTTTTT. Translated, it gives CASRLLNTGELFF. Drawing the rest from reference TRBV14 and TRBJ2-2, the complete variable domain is EAGVTQFPSHSVIEKGQTVTLRCDPISGHDNLYWYRRVMGKEIKFLLHFVKESKQDESGMPNNRFLAERTGGTYSTLKVQPAELEDSGVYFCASRLLNTGELFFGEGSRLTVL.

This clonotype was recorded many times. V and J are TRBV5-1 and TRBJ1-1; 9 bases align to TRBD1. Germline V gene lookup returns CDR1 SGHRS and CDR2 YFSETQ. This CDR3 is 14 amino acids long. V dropped 3 bases and J dropped 4; count of bases not matched to a gene: 4. This CDR3 reads CASSSTGGVTEAFF. The CDR3 DNA follows: TGCGCCAGCAGCTCTACAGGGGGCGTCACTGAAGCTTTCTTT. Looking up the rest from reference TRBV5-1 and TRBJ1-1 gives the full variable domain: KAGVTQTPRYLIKTRGQQVTLSCSPISGHRSVSWYQQTPGQGLQFLFEYFSETQRNKGNFPGRFSGRQFSNSRSEMNVSTLELGDSALYLCASSSTGGVTEAFFGQGTRLTVV.

This chain joins TRBV13 and TRBJ2-7; 11 nucleotides agree with TRBD1. The CDR3 contains 13 residues. Germline V lookup: CDR1 PRHDT, CDR2 FYEKMQ (reference sequence). The V and J ends lost 6 bases and 6 bases, in that order; junction bases with no gene match: 4. CDR3 nucleotides: TGTGCCAGCAGGGGACAGGGGGTAAGCGAGCAGTACTTC. Its translation: CASRGQGVSEQYF.

The chain recombines TRBV28 with TRBJ1-5, with a possible D match to TRBD1 (5 bases). This CDR3 is 13 amino acids long. V lost 11 bases and J 1 base, leaving 12 bases between the germline ends. Germline assignment: CDR1 MDHEN and CDR2 SYDVKM. CDR3 in DNA: TGTGCCTCAATGGGGCAGAGCAATCAGCCCCAGCATTTT. Translating gives CASMGQSNQPQHF.

The CDR3 nucleotides are TGTGCCACCAGCAGTAAATTTCATAGCGGGAGCTCCTACAATGAGCAGTTCTTC. Protein sequence: CATSSKFHSGSSYNEQFF. The chain joins TRBV15 to TRBJ2-1; 9 nucleotides line up with TRBD2. CDR3 length equals 18 residues. Germline CDR1 reads LNHNV; CDR2 reads YYDKDF (reference sequence). With 3 bases clipped from V and 0 bases from J, the junction kept 9 bases outside the gene matches.

This clonotype was found a few times. This chain uses TRBV21-1 with TRBJ2-7. TRBV21-1 is described as a pseudogene. The CDR3 has 13 amino acids. The CDR3 here is CASSSLINYEQYF. CDR3 nucleotide sequence: TGTGCCAGCAGCAGCCTTATTAACTACGAGCAGTACTTC.

This clonotype was found a few times. V and J are TRBV12-3 or TRBV12-4 and TRBJ1-1, with TRBD1 matching over 7 bases. The CDR3 totals 14 residues. V lost 11 bases and J lost 0; bases outside the gene matches: 9. CDR3 sequence reads: CAGSSGTVNTEAFF. The CDR3 DNA sequence: TGTGCCGGATCGTCCGGGACAGTGAACACTGAAGCTTTCTTT.

J is TRBJ2-1 and V is TRBV4-2, with 10 bases fitting TRBD2. Germline V CDR1 and CDR2: LGHNA, YNFKEQ. Trimming cost V 0 bases and J 8 bases; bases outside gene matches: 10. CDR3 length: 17 residues. CDR3 coding DNA: TGTGCCAGCAGCCAAGAATTTGCGCTAGCGGGAGTCGATGAGCAGTTCTTC. Translated, it gives CASSQEFALAGVDEQFF.

The rearrangement joins TRBV15 to TRBJ2-7; 8 positions agree with TRBD1. In germline, CDR1 is LNHNV, CDR2 YYDKDF (reference sequence). With V trimmed by 1 base and J by 4 bases, 3 bases remained unmatched. This CDR3 is built from 14 residues. In DNA form, the CDR3 reads TGTGCCACCAGCAGAGGGGACAGGCGGTACGAGCAGTACTTC. This encodes CATSRGDRRYEQYF.

The sample holds a few counts of this clonotype. The chain combines TRBV12-3 or TRBV12-4 with TRBJ1-2; no definite D call. V was trimmed by 3 bases and J by 8 bases, leaving 4 bases between them. CDR3 size: 10 residues. The CDR3 DNA follows: TGTGCCAGCAGTTTCCGGGGCTACACCTTC. Translation gives CASSFRGYTF.

V is TRBV7-6 and J is TRBJ2-7, with TRBD1 matching over 7 bases. CDR1 SGHVS and CDR2 FNYEAQ come from the germline V gene. Trimming cost V 7 bases and J 3 bases; bases outside gene matches: 9. This CDR3 region has 14 residues. CDR3 nucleotides: TGTGCCAGCACCTCACCGGGACAGATCTACGAGCAGTACTTC. Translation: CASTSPGQIYEQYF. The variable domain in full, with the rest retrieved from reference TRBV7-6 and TRBJ2-7, is GAGVSQSPRYKVTKRGQDVALRCDPISGHVSLYWYRQALGQGPEFLTYFNYEAQQDKSGLPNDRFSAERPEGSISTLTIQRTEQRDSAMYRCASTSPGQIYEQYFGPGTRLTVT.

Only a few counts were recorded for this clonotype. The rearrangement joins TRBV12-3 or TRBV12-4 to TRBJ2-1; 13 bases are a match to TRBD2. V lost 7 bases to trimming and J lost 1 base; unmatched junction nucleotides: 7. The CDR3 is made up of 17 amino acids. The CDR3 is CASKVWGLAGSYNEQFF. In nucleotides, the CDR3 is TGTGCCAGCAAGGTTTGGGGACTAGCGGGATCCTACAATGAGCAGTTCTTC.

The sample holds a few counts of this clonotype. The chain recombines TRBV20-1 with TRBJ2-7; 10 bases agree with TRBD2. This CDR3 is built from 15 residues. The germline CDR1 and CDR2 sequences are DFQATT and SNEGSKA (reference sequence). Germline trimming cut 3 bases from V and 2 bases from J; bases unmatched to any gene: 7. CDR3: CSARSPTSGTYEQYF. CDR3 coding DNA: TGCAGTGCTAGGAGCCCCACTAGCGGGACCTACGAGCAGTACTTC.

CDR3 loop: CASSEAGSNQPQHF. The CDR3 DNA follows: TGTGCCAGCAGTGAAGCGGGGTCCAATCAGCCCCAGCATTTT. The V gene is TRBV6-1, the J gene TRBJ1-5; D is ambiguous. The length of the CDR3 is 14 residues. Germline V lookup: CDR1 MNHNS, CDR2 SASEGT. The V end lost 0 bases, the J end lost 3 bases, and 6 bases lay between the germline ends.

This clonotype was observed a few times. V gene TRBV28 combines with J gene TRBJ2-5; TRBD2 agrees at 11 bases. Germline loops: CDR1 MDHEN, CDR2 SYDVKM. The CDR3 has 16 amino acids. The trim removed 2 bases at V and 3 bases at J, leaving 5 bases unmatched. The CDR3 nucleotides read TGTGCCAGCAGTTTACCCCTTAGCGGGAGGGAAGAGACCCAGTACTTC. Amino acid sequence: CASSLPLSGREETQYF.

The chain carries TRBV12-3 or TRBV12-4 and TRBJ2-1; maybe TRBD2 (6 bases). The germline V and J ends were trimmed by 2 bases and 5 bases, with 16 bases remaining between them. The CDR3 length is 16 residues. CDR3 sequence: CASSLPSPGVNNEQFF. The CDR3 nucleotides read TGTGCCAGCAGTTTACCGTCCCCGGGAGTGAACAATGAGCAGTTCTTC.

This clonotype was found a few times. The chain carries TRBV15 and TRBJ1-4; D is ambiguous. The germline gives CDR1 LNHNV, CDR2 YYDKDF (reference sequence). The V end was cut by 0 bases, the J end by 8 bases, with 19 bases between. The CDR3 length is 17 residues. Here the CDR3 reads CATSRDPPDGVKEKLFF. CDR3 nucleotide sequence: TGTGCCACCAGCAGAGATCCGCCGGACGGGGTAAAGGAAAAACTGTTTTTT.

The rearrangement links TRBV15 to TRBJ2-7; D is undetermined. Germline V gene data show CDR1 as LNHNV and CDR2 as YYDKDF (reference sequence). V was clipped by 3 bases and J by 0 bases, with 12 bases between them. This CDR3 spans 15 amino acids. DNA of the CDR3: TGTGCCACCAGCAGTCCTCCGGACGGCTCCTACGAGCAGTACTTC. This encodes CATSSPPDGSYEQYF.

V is TRBV24-1 and J is TRBJ2-7; possibly TRBD1 or TRBD2 for D (5 bases each). CDR1 and CDR2 (germline): KGHDR, SFDVKD. The V end was cut by 9 bases, the J end by 0 bases, with 17 bases between. This CDR3 comprises 15 residues. The CDR3 bases are TGTGCCACCGGACCCACGGGAACAGGCTCCTACGAGCAGTACTTC. Protein: CATGPTGTGSYEQYF.